This is a list of T cell receptor beta chains from one sample in a study of blood T cell repertoires in COVID-19. Only in-frame clones appear in the TCRdb table, and some are missing; sequencing was by immunoSEQ multiplex PCR. The sample has fewer than 350,000 clones; approximately 81% are singletons. Sequences were obtained from peripheral blood. The receptors shown here come from a woman in her fifties or sixties with active or convalescent COVID-19. The CDR3 runs from the conserved cysteine through the conserved F or W. Clone size, where shown, is once, few, many, or a class for clones that have expanded.

V gene	J gene	clone size	CDR3 length	CDR3 protein
TRBV14	TRBJ1-2	many	14	CASSQDRHFYGYTF
TRBV3-1/TRBV3-2	TRBJ1-2	-	14	CASSQLDTEVGYTF
TRBV30	TRBJ1-1	-	12	CAWRWQGGSAFF
TRBV6-5	TRBJ1-1	once	11	CASSRDTEAFF
TRBV7-2	TRBJ2-5	many	15	CASSLTSGGWETQYF
TRBV9	TRBJ2-4	-	16	CASSVAPVLAKNIQYF
TRBV20-1	TRBJ1-1	-	13	CSASSWANTEAFF
TRBV27	TRBJ1-4	-	14	CASSPVATNEKLFF
TRBV5-1	TRBJ1-5	-	15	CASSCLTVVPQPQHF
TRBV4-1	TRBJ1-4	-	16	CASSQDANSPREKLFF
TRBV10-3	TRBJ1-5	-	15	CAISEVSGVNQPQHF
TRBV7-9	TRBJ1-3	-	15	CASTPYRGSGNTIYF
TRBV15	TRBJ1-1	-	14	CATSRDRVDTEAFF
TRBV7-2	TRBJ1-6	once	15	CASSLGRELGSPLHF
TRBV4-2	TRBJ1-1	-	18	CASSQAGYGTGRDTEAFF
TRBV5-6	TRBJ1-2	-	15	CASSPRDRGPYGYTF
TRBV19	TRBJ1-5	-	13	CASSRGHDQPQHF
TRBV7-2	TRBJ1-3	few	14	CASSYLVAGNTIYF
TRBV27	TRBJ1-4	few	14	CASRHAPDTEKLFF
TRBV5-4	TRBJ2-2	few	13	CASSLGQTGELFF
TRBV7-2	TRBJ1-1	-	14	CASSLRTGNTEAFF
TRBV6-2/TRBV6-3	TRBJ1-1	-	13	CASSYDSYTEAFF
TRBV7-6	TRBJ2-2	-	16	CASSLSSSGGAGELFF
TRBV7-9	TRBJ1-2	-	12	CASGRQNYGYTF
TRBV18	TRBJ2-7	few	14	CASSPPTGSDEQYF
TRBV15	TRBJ1-2	-	13	CATSFLLNYGYTF
TRBV18	TRBJ2-6	-	18	CASSLSGGSDSGANVLTF